This entry lists 25 T cell receptor beta chains sequenced from one sample in a study of T cells in Graves' hyperthyroidism and ophthalmopathy. Amplified TCR beta CDR3 regions derived from RNA transcripts. The primer set for the first-round RT-PCR of the TCR CDR3 was HTBI. TCRdb passed the multiplex PCR reads through MiXCR, listing each CDR3 protein once. The profile covers over 700,000 distinct CDR3 sequences, with about 38% appearing a single time and about 8.9% taken by the ten largest. The sequencing input was blood. The receptor source for this set is a man between 18 and 35 years old with Graves' hyperthyroidism.

V is TRBV14 and J is TRBJ1-1, with D uncertain. The CDR3 contains 15 residues. Germline lookup yields CDR1 SGHDN and CDR2 FVKESK. Trimming stripped 2 bases from V and 0 bases from J, with 10 bases between. The CDR3 DNA follows: TGTGCCAGCAGCCAATACAGCATCTTGAACACTGAAGCTTTCTTT. It is translated as CASSQYSILNTEAFF.

The chain employs TRBV20-1 and TRBJ2-7, with TRBD1 matching over 7 bases. V shed 4 bases and J 5 bases; nucleotides not matched to a gene: 5. The CDR3 loop spans 12 amino acids. Looked up from germline, CDR1 is DFQATT and CDR2 is SNEGSKA (reference sequence). CDR3 protein: CSAILTGNEQYF. The CDR3 DNA reads as TGCAGTGCTATTCTGACAGGGAACGAGCAGTACTTC.

This clonotype was recorded many times. This rearrangement joins TRBV2 to TRBJ1-4; D unclear. V lost 6 bases and J lost 5, with 10 bases in between. The CDR3 loop spans 13 amino acids. Looked up from germline, CDR1 is SNHLY and CDR2 is FYNNEI. The CDR3 nucleotides are TGTGCCAGCAGGGACGGACGGAATGAAAAACTGTTTTTT. Translation gives CASRDGRNEKLFF.

The CDR3 bases are TGTGCCAGCAGACAGACAGGGCCTAATAGCTACGAGCAGTACTTC. Amino acids: CASRQTGPNSYEQYF. The chain employs TRBV2 and TRBJ2-7, with 7 nucleotides matching TRBD1. Germline V gene data show CDR1 as SNHLY and CDR2 as FYNNEI. This CDR3 spans 15 amino acids. The junction had 11 bases not matched to a gene; V was cut back by 6 bases and J by 3 bases.

The chain combines TRBV29-1 with TRBJ2-7; D might be TRBD1 (6 bases). Germline V gives CDR1 SQVTM, CDR2 ANQGSEA. CDR3 length equals 16 residues. Trimming left V 5 bases short and J 0 bases short, with 20 bases between. CDR3 coding DNA: TGCAGCGTTTCTGGGGGCCTCCCGACGGGCTCCTACGAGCAGTACTTC. It translates to CSVSGGLPTGSYEQYF.

The chain joins TRBV4-1 to TRBJ1-2, with 8 bases fitting TRBD1. This CDR3 has 14 amino acids. The V gene's germline CDR1 is MGHRA and CDR2 YSYEKL. Trimming removed 3 bases from V and 7 bases from J; junction bases left unmatched: 7. CDR3 region: CASSQGTGAPGYTF. DNA for the CDR3: TGCGCCAGCAGCCAGGGGACAGGAGCTCCTGGCTACACCTTC.

J is TRBJ2-1 and V is TRBV29-1, with D perhaps matching TRBD2 (6 bases). Between the trimmed V and J ends, which lost 3 bases and 3 bases, there was a span of 9 bases. Germline CDR1 and CDR2: SQVTM and ANQGSEA. The CDR3 extends over 13 amino acids. The CDR3 loop reads CSVDGRFYNEQFF. CDR3 sequence (DNA): TGCAGCGTTGACGGGAGATTCTACAATGAGCAGTTCTTC.

The chain couples TRBV20-1 to TRBJ2-7, with TRBD2 as a possible D gene (5 bases). Trimming left V 1 base short and J 0 bases short, with 16 bases between. CDR1 DFQATT and CDR2 SNEGSKA come from the germline V gene (reference sequence). The CDR3 consists of 16 residues. CDR3 nucleotides: TGCAGTGCTAGAGGGGTTGAGAGCGGAGACTCCTACGAGCAGTACTTC. Amino acids: CSARGVESGDSYEQYF.

The chain combines TRBV7-9 with TRBJ1-1; no clear D gene. Germline loops: CDR1 SEHNR, CDR2 FQNEAQ (reference sequence). With 3 bases removed from V and 0 bases from J, the gap between germline ends came to 11 bases. This CDR3 region has 15 residues. The CDR3 sequence is CASSFDGLMNTEAFF. The DNA for the CDR3 is TGTGCCAGCAGCTTCGACGGACTCATGAACACTGAAGCTTTCTTT.

This clonotype was picked up one time. This sequence joins TRBV2 and TRBJ1-6; possibly TRBD1 for D (6 bases). The CDR3 sequence is 12 residues long. The V gene's germline CDR1 is SNHLY and CDR2 FYNNEI. V lost 5 bases and J lost 15, with 14 bases in between. CDR3 in amino acids: CASSFQTGHLHF. The DNA of the CDR3 is TGTGCCAGCAGTTTCCAGACGGGACACCTCCACTTT. The full variable domain, with the rest looked up from reference TRBV2 and TRBJ1-6, is EPEVTQTPSHQVTQMGQEVILRCVPISNHLYFYWYRQILGQKVEFLVSFYNNEISEKSEIFDDQFSVERPDGSNFTLKIRSTKLEDSAMYFCASSFQTGHLHFGNGTRLTVT.

This chain connects TRBV10-3 to TRBJ1-5, with 10 bases identical to TRBD1. The junction had 2 bases not matched to a gene; V was cut back by 6 bases and J by 3 bases. Germline CDR1 ENHRY, CDR2 SYGVKD. The length of the CDR3 is 14 residues. Here the CDR3 DNA reads TGTGCCATCAGGGACAGGGGGGACAATCAGCCCCAGCATTTT. Its translation is CAIRDRGDNQPQHF.

The chain combines TRBV4-1 with TRBJ1-1, with D uncertain. The CDR3 is 12 residues long. Germline CDR1 reads MGHRA; CDR2 reads YSYEKL. V lost 0 bases and J lost 11, with 10 bases in between. The CDR3 loop reads CASSQDPRNAFF. CDR3 nucleotide sequence: TGCGCCAGCAGCCAAGATCCAAGGAATGCTTTCTTT.

The rearrangement links TRBV5-6 to TRBJ1-1; unclear D gene. V dropped 4 bases and J dropped 2 bases, with 15 bases sitting between them. CDR1 SGHDT and CDR2 YYEEEE come from the germline V gene. The CDR3 runs 15 residues. CDR3 amino acids: CASSSRLRSNTEAFF. The CDR3 DNA follows: TGTGCCAGCAGCAGCAGGCTGCGGTCAAACACTGAAGCTTTCTTT.

Remarks on this clonotype: The junction departs from the called germline gene at one end, perhaps through a read error. The rearrangement joins TRBV7-9 to TRBJ2-6; perhaps TRBD1 as D (6 bases). The CDR3 has 11 amino acids. Germline CDR1 reads SEHNR; CDR2 reads FQNEAQ (reference sequence). The DNA for the CDR3 is TGTGCCAGCAGCCGGACAGACACTGAAGCTTTC. It yields the protein CASSRTDTEAF.

This rearrangement joins TRBV21-1 to TRBJ2-5; the table's D call, TRBD2, has no DNA check behind it. TRBV21-1 is flagged as a pseudogene. The CDR3 loop spans 15 amino acids. Here the CDR3 reads CASSTVGSKSETQYF. As DNA, the CDR3 is TGTGCCAGCAGCACGGTGGGGAGTAAATCGGAGACCCAGTACTTC.

This chain links TRBV14 with TRBJ2-5, with a tentative D call TRBD2 (7 bases). This CDR3 has 15 amino acids. The germline gives CDR1 SGHDN, CDR2 FVKESK. V gave up 4 bases and J gave up 4 bases, with 16 bases separating them. As DNA, the CDR3 is TGTGCCAGCAGCCGCGTCCGGGGGGCGAGAGAGACCCAGTACTTC. Encoded protein: CASSRVRGARETQYF.

This rearrangement joins TRBV5-4 to TRBJ2-7; possibly TRBD1 for D (6 bases). The germline CDR1 and CDR2 sequences are SGHNT and YYREEE (reference sequence). V was shortened by 0 bases and J by 4 bases, with 20 bases between the two germline ends. The CDR3 consists of 17 residues. For the CDR3, the DNA is TGTGCCAGCAGCTTGGCCGGGTGGGGGACAAGTATTTACGAGCAGTACTTC. As protein: CASSLAGWGTSIYEQYF.

The chain carries TRBV6-1 and TRBJ1-1; D unresolved. The length of the CDR3 is 14 residues. Germline V gives CDR1 MNHNS, CDR2 SASEGT. V was pared by 3 bases and J by 4 bases, with 12 bases between. The CDR3 is CASSDIAESTEAFF. CDR3 in DNA: TGTGCCAGCAGTGATATCGCGGAATCCACTGAAGCTTTCTTT.

This clonotype was observed at least ten times. The V gene is TRBV2, the J gene TRBJ1-4; a weak D match, TRBD1 (5 bases). Between the trimmed V and J ends, which lost 4 bases and 17 bases, there was a span of 20 bases. The CDR3 is 13 residues long. The germline gives CDR1 SNHLY, CDR2 FYNNEI. For the CDR3, the DNA is TGTGCCAGCAGTGCATTCCGGGACGGCCAACCATTTTTT. It specifies CASSAFRDGQPFF.

This sequence joins TRBV9 and TRBJ2-7; no clear D. Between the trimmed V and J ends, which lost 2 bases and 5 bases, there was a span of 14 bases. Per the germline V gene, CDR1 is SGDLS and CDR2 is YYNGEE. The length of the CDR3 is 14 residues. CDR3 loop: CASSVDLTSNEQYF. CDR3 coding DNA: TGTGCCAGCAGCGTTGACCTAACAAGCAACGAGCAGTACTTC.

This clonotype was recorded many times. V and J are TRBV5-1 and TRBJ1-1, with D possibly being TRBD1 (5 bases). Per germline, CDR1 SGHRS and CDR2 YFSETQ. The CDR3 runs 14 residues. The V end lost 7 bases, the J end lost 0 bases, and 13 bases lay between the germline ends. CDR3: CASATTALNTEAFF. The CDR3 DNA reads as TGCGCCAGCGCTACGACAGCCCTGAACACTGAAGCTTTCTTT.

This clonotype was seen many times. In DNA form, the CDR3 reads TGTGCCACCAGCCCAGGACAGATGAACACTGAAGCTTTCTTT. Protein sequence: CATSPGQMNTEAFF. The chain recombines TRBV15 with TRBJ1-1; D may be TRBD1 (6 bases). The CDR3 consists of 14 residues. Germline V gene lookup returns CDR1 LNHNV and CDR2 YYDKDF (reference sequence). V lost 5 bases and J lost 0, with 10 bases in between.

This chain connects TRBV11-2 to TRBJ2-2, with 9 nucleotides matching TRBD1. J was trimmed by 5 bases and V by 5 bases; bases with no gene match: 6. Germline loops: CDR1 SGHAT, CDR2 FQNNGV. CDR3 length: 15 residues. The DNA for the CDR3 is TGTGCCAGCAGCCTACAGGGGGCCCAAACCGGGGAGCTGTTTTTT. It is translated as CASSLQGAQTGELFF.

At least ten counts were recorded for this clonotype. The rearrangement links TRBV29-1 to TRBJ2-7; D is possibly TRBD1 (5 bases). Between the trimmed V and J ends, which lost 4 bases and 3 bases, there was a span of 13 bases. The CDR3 runs 13 residues. Germline CDR1 and CDR2: SQVTM and ANQGSEA. CDR3 residues: CSVGLGVGYEQYF. CDR3 nucleotides: TGCAGCGTTGGGCTAGGGGTTGGCTACGAGCAGTACTTC.

Regarding this clonotype: A junction boundary mismatches the germline segment, possibly from a read error. The CDR3 loop is CASSHSGTGEAQYF. CDR3 bases: TGCGCCAGCAGCCACTCCGGGACAGGAGAGGCCCAGTACTTC. The chain links TRBV7-8 to TRBJ2-5; 8 bases fit TRBD1. The CDR3 contains 14 residues. Germline V CDR1 and CDR2: SGHVS, FQNEAQ.